This T cell receptor beta chain came from a study of cytomegalovirus exposure and HLA in healthy donors. In the PCR, 60 Vbeta and 13 Jbeta primers were used. Only in-frame clones appear in the TCRdb table, and some are missing; sequencing was by immunoSEQ multiplex PCR. The data contain around 150,000 clones, roughly 73% of them singletons. Trimming pared 4 bases from V and 8 bases from J, leaving 14 bases between. Germline loops: CDR1 MDHEN, CDR2 SYDVKM. This CDR3 spans 13 amino acids. V is TRBV28 and J is TRBJ1-2; possibly TRBD1 for D (5 bases). This receptor was obtained from a human donor in good health. Material: PBMCs. The CDR3 region is CASSSPPWGGYTF. The CDR3 DNA reads TGTGCCAGCAGTTCGCCCCCCTGGGGCGGCTACACCTTC.